The 24 T cell receptor beta chains in this list originate from one sample, sequenced in a study of T cell responses to AZD1222 COVID-19 vaccine. Libraries were prepared by immunoSEQ multiplex PCR; TCRdb keeps only in-frame clonotypes and omits some of them. Here the sample spans some 120,000 clones, approximately 90% being singletons. The specimen was peripheral blood, collected on day 0 of AZD1222 vaccination. The source of these receptors is an adult in good health.

The rearrangement uses TRBV6-5 and TRBJ1-1; D not certain. Germline V CDR1 and CDR2: MNHEY, SVGAGI. Trimming pared 5 bases from V and 1 base from J, leaving 8 bases between. The CDR3 loop spans 13 amino acids. In DNA, the CDR3 is TGTGCCAGCAGTCCCGCTCAGAACACTGAAGCTTTCTTT. Translation: CASSPAQNTEAFF.

This rearrangement joins TRBV21-1 to TRBJ1-6. TRBV21-1 has pseudogene status. The CDR3 sequence is 12 residues long. As DNA, the CDR3 is TGTGCCAGCAGGCGTAATAATTCACCCCTCCACTTT. Translating gives CASRRNNSPLHF.

The rearrangement joins TRBV7-9 to TRBJ2-1; D might be TRBD2 (6 bases). The CDR3 has 14 amino acids. V dropped 6 bases and J dropped 3 bases, with 12 bases sitting between them. Germline V gene lookup returns CDR1 SEHNR and CDR2 FQNEAQ (reference sequence). CDR3 DNA: TGTGCCAGCAGGCGGCGGGGAGACTACAATGAGCAGTTCTTC. The encoded protein is CASRRRGDYNEQFF.

The genes are TRBV30 and TRBJ1-4; tentatively, D is TRBD1 (6 bases). The germline V gene encodes CDR1 GTSNPN and CDR2 SVGIG (reference sequence). V gave up 4 bases and J gave up 5 bases, with 11 bases separating them. CDR3 length equals 13 residues. CDR3 protein: CAWNGGPNEKLFF. The CDR3 region has the DNA TGTGCCTGGAATGGGGGGCCAAATGAAAAACTGTTTTTT.

The rearrangement joins TRBV7-2 to TRBJ2-3; tentative D call: TRBD2 (6 bases). V was shortened by 3 bases and J by 5 bases, with 18 bases between the two germline ends. Germline V gene lookup returns CDR1 SGHTA and CDR2 FQGNSA. The CDR3 runs to 16 residues. The CDR3 here is CASSLVSGPQGDTQYF. CDR3 nucleotides: TGTGCCAGCAGCTTGGTAAGCGGGCCTCAAGGAGATACGCAGTATTTT.

The rearrangement links TRBV12-3 or TRBV12-4 to TRBJ2-7, with D tentatively TRBD1 (6 bases). The V gene lost 6 bases and the J gene lost 7 bases, with 13 bases spanning the gap. This CDR3 spans 12 amino acids. CDR3 sequence reads: CASRRGQQEQYF. The CDR3 bases are TGTGCCAGCAGACGCGGACAGCAGGAGCAGTACTTC.

This clone showed up just a few times. V gene TRBV28 combines with J gene TRBJ2-7; TRBD1 matches at 9 bases. V was clipped by 2 bases and J by 11 bases; unmatched bases: 7. The CDR3 runs to 13 residues. Germline V CDR1 and CDR2: MDHEN, SYDVKM. CDR3 sequence: CASSLRDRVTEYF. The CDR3 nucleotides are TGTGCCAGCAGTTTACGGGACAGGGTGACCGAGTACTTC.

A single count supports this clone. The rearrangement joins TRBV7-9 to TRBJ2-7; D uncertain. CDR3 length: 13 amino acids. Trimming removed 0 bases at V and 0 bases at J, with 3 bases between. Germline loops: CDR1 SEHNR, CDR2 FQNEAQ (reference sequence). The CDR3 sequence is CASSLASSYEQYF. In DNA, the CDR3 is TGTGCCAGCAGCTTAGCCAGCTCCTACGAGCAGTACTTC.

The rearrangement joins TRBV5-1 to TRBJ1-1; D is uncertain. Deletions cut 3 bases from V and 3 bases from J, with 9 bases between. The germline gives CDR1 SGHRS, CDR2 YFSETQ. There are 13 residues in the CDR3. CDR3 in amino acids: CASSYSRDTEAFF. For the CDR3, the DNA is TGCGCCAGCAGCTATAGCCGGGACACTGAAGCTTTCTTT. The full variable domain, with the rest looked up from reference TRBV5-1 and TRBJ1-1, is KAGVTQTPRYLIKTRGQQVTLSCSPISGHRSVSWYQQTPGQGLQFLFEYFSETQRNKGNFPGRFSGRQFSNSRSEMNVSTLELGDSALYLCASSYSRDTEAFFGQGTRLTVV.

The V and J genes are TRBV5-1 and TRBJ2-1; 9 bases line up with TRBD1. Trimming cost V 0 bases and J 6 bases; bases outside gene matches: 4. Germline CDR1 is SGHRS and CDR2 is YFSETQ. The CDR3 is made up of 15 amino acids. CDR3 DNA sequence: TGCGCCAGCAGCTTGGGACAGGGGGTGCGCAATGAGCAGTTCTTC. Translation gives CASSLGQGVRNEQFF.

This chain joins TRBV9 and TRBJ2-2; 8 nucleotides align to TRBD1. V lost 3 bases, J lost 4 bases, and 5 bases stayed unmatched. The CDR3 is made up of 15 amino acids. The germline V gene has CDR1 SGDLS and CDR2 YYNGEE. CDR3 residues: CASSERTGTTGELFF. Written as DNA, the CDR3 is TGTGCCAGCAGCGAGCGGACAGGGACCACCGGGGAGCTGTTTTTT.

The chain combines TRBV3-1 (or the pseudogene TRBV3-2) with TRBJ2-7; perhaps TRBD1 as D (6 bases). Trimming cost V 8 bases and J 6 bases, with 17 bases left between them. The CDR3 is made up of 13 amino acids. From germline, CDR1 is LGHDT and CDR2 YNNKEL (reference sequence). In DNA form, the CDR3 reads TGTGCCAGCCCATTCGGGACACACGGCGAGCAGTACTTC. Translated, it gives CASPFGTHGEQYF.

The J gene is TRBJ1-4, the V gene TRBV2; no reliable D call. From germline, CDR1 is SNHLY and CDR2 FYNNEI. CDR3 size: 15 residues. The V gene lost 3 bases and the J gene lost 7 bases, with 15 bases spanning the gap. The CDR3 DNA reads TGTGCCAGCAGTGACGGGTGGCGTCGGGGTGAAAAACTGTTTTTT. This codes for CASSDGWRRGEKLFF.

This chain links TRBV28 with TRBJ2-2; TRBD1 aligns across 7 bases. This CDR3 contains 14 residues. The trim removed 6 bases at V and 6 bases at J, leaving 7 bases unmatched. Germline CDR1 MDHEN, CDR2 SYDVKM. CDR3 DNA: TGTGCCAGCAGCCCCGGGACAGCTGCCGGGGAGCTGTTTTTT. Its translation is CASSPGTAAGELFF.

This clone was picked up one time. The rearrangement links TRBV11-2 to TRBJ2-7; 7 bases fit TRBD2. There are 15 residues in the CDR3. The V and J ends lost 1 base and 4 bases, in that order; junction bases with no gene match: 7. In germline, CDR1 is SGHAT, CDR2 FQNNGV. CDR3 bases: TGTGCCAGCAGCTTAGGGGCGGGAGCAGAGTACGAGCAGTACTTC. Its protein is CASSLGAGAEYEQYF.

The rearrangement uses TRBV10-3 and TRBJ2-7; D may correspond to TRBD1 or TRBD2 (5 bases each). CDR3 size: 16 residues. Per germline, CDR1 ENHRY and CDR2 SYGVKD. V lost 2 bases and J 6 bases, leaving 20 bases between the germline ends. CDR3 DNA sequence: TGTGCCATCAGTGAGGGGGACGCCGAATATCTCTTCGAGCAGTACTTC. It encodes CAISEGDAEYLFEQYF.

This chain uses TRBV5-1 with TRBJ1-1, with a possible D match to TRBD1 (5 bases). The CDR3 extends over 13 amino acids. Germline loops: CDR1 SGHRS, CDR2 YFSETQ. V was pared by 4 bases and J by 2 bases, with 9 bases between. The CDR3, as DNA: TGCGCCAGCAGCCCCGGGACCAACACTGAAGCTTTCTTT. It specifies CASSPGTNTEAFF.

The chain links TRBV5-4 to TRBJ1-2; D call uncertain. CDR3 length equals 13 residues. Trimming took 1 base from V and 2 from J, leaving 6 bases between them. Germline V CDR1 and CDR2: SGHNT, YYREEE (reference sequence). Here the CDR3 DNA reads TGTGCCAGCAGCTTGCCGGAGAACTATGGCTACACCTTC. This gives the protein CASSLPENYGYTF.

The V gene is TRBV5-1, the J gene TRBJ1-4, with 10 bases that match TRBD1. Germline V gives CDR1 SGHRS, CDR2 YFSETQ. V was pared by 5 bases and J by 0 bases, with 13 bases of the junction left unmatched. CDR3 length: 19 amino acids. This chain's CDR3 is CASRYRPTGGYATNEKLFF. The DNA of the CDR3 is TGCGCCAGCAGATACCGCCCGACAGGGGGCTACGCAACTAATGAAAAACTGTTTTTT.

This chain connects TRBV27 to TRBJ1-5; TRBD1 is a possible D gene (6 bases). Between the trimmed V and J ends, which lost 2 bases and 5 bases, there was a span of 10 bases. CDR1 and CDR2 from the germline V gene are MNHEY and SMNVEV (reference sequence). The CDR3 extends over 14 amino acids. CDR3 region: CASSLEGGHQPQHF. The CDR3, as DNA: TGTGCCAGCAGTTTAGAGGGGGGCCATCAGCCCCAGCATTTT.

The rearrangement joins TRBV13 to TRBJ2-1, with 10 positions matching TRBD1. V shed 3 bases and J 8 bases; nucleotides not matched to a gene: 10. In germline, CDR1 is PRHDT, CDR2 FYEKMQ (reference sequence). The CDR3 loop spans 16 amino acids. The CDR3 here is CASSFLSTGGMDEQFF. The CDR3 nucleotides read TGTGCCAGCAGCTTTCTTTCGACAGGGGGCATGGATGAGCAGTTCTTC.

The rearrangement joins TRBV7-8 to TRBJ1-1; unclear D gene. Trimming cost V 1 base and J 0 bases, with 12 bases left between them. Germline assignment: CDR1 SGHVS and CDR2 FQNEAQ. CDR3 length: 16 residues. CDR3 protein: CASSLVASHMNTEAFF. The CDR3 nucleotides read TGTGCCAGCAGCTTAGTTGCCAGTCACATGAACACTGAAGCTTTCTTT.

The chain uses TRBV11-2 and TRBJ1-4, with D hard to call. V was clipped by 2 bases and J by 5 bases, with 12 bases between them. CDR1 and CDR2 (germline): SGHAT, FQNNGV. The CDR3 totals 15 residues. In DNA form, the CDR3 reads TGTGCCAGCAGCTTAAATGGGATAAGGAATGAAAAACTGTTTTTT. Its translation is CASSLNGIRNEKLFF.

The chain uses TRBV3-1 (or the pseudogene TRBV3-2) and TRBJ2-7, with 11 bases that match TRBD2. Germline V gene lookup returns CDR1 LGHDT and CDR2 YNNKEL (reference sequence). J was trimmed by 5 bases and V by 4 bases; bases with no gene match: 4. The CDR3 is 14 residues long. DNA for the CDR3: TGTGCCAGCAGCCGTAGCGGGAGGGCTAACGAGCAGTACTTC. As protein: CASSRSGRANEQYF.